The rows below give T cell receptor beta chains drawn from one sample of a study of PD-L1 blockade in urothelial cancer. Measured with immunoSEQ multiplex PCR; TCRdb has only the in-frame clones, and not every one. The sample holds tens of thousands of clones, 82% seen once. The material was PBMCs, obtained around atezolizumab (anti-PD-L1) treatment. These receptors were taken from a man between 65 and 80 years old with urothelial cancer. CDR3s include the opening cysteine and the closing phenylalanine or tryptophan. The D gene is left open where the match is weak. Size tells how often a clone was seen (once, few, many) or the class of an expanded clone, and some rows leave it out.

V gene	J gene	clone size	D gene	CDR3 protein	CDR3 DNA
TRBV5-1	TRBJ1-1	NA	TRBD1	CASSSGQFTEAFF	TGCGCCAGCAGCTCGGGACAGTTCACTGAAGCTTTCTTT
TRBV2	TRBJ1-5	NA	NA	CASSSGTDSNQPQHF	TGTGCCAGCAGTAGCGGGACTGATAGCAATCAGCCCCAGCATTTT
TRBV2	TRBJ1-5	NA	NA	CASSELGGTQPQHF	TGTGCCAGCAGTGAACTGGGAGGGACTCAGCCCCAGCATTTT
TRBV27	TRBJ1-2	NA	TRBD1	CASSLSSPGQGYGYTF	TGTGCCAGCAGTTTATCGAGCCCCGGACAGGGCTATGGCTACACCTTC
TRBV29-1	TRBJ2-7	NA	TRBD1	CSAWTGSYEQYF	TGCAGCGCCTGGACAGGCTCCTACGAGCAGTACTTC
TRBV18	TRBJ1-2	NA	NA	CASSLARDSYGYTF	TGTGCCAGCTCACTCGCTCGCGACAGCTATGGCTACACCTTC
TRBV7-5	TRBJ1-2	NA	NA	CARSLVGTGLFNGYTF	TGTGCCAGAAGCTTGGTCGGCACAGGGCTTTTTAATGGCTACACCTTC
TRBV11-3	TRBJ1-2	NA	NA	CASSLPNGYGYTF	TGTGCCAGCAGCTTGCCTAACGGCTATGGCTACACCTTC
TRBV12-5	TRBJ2-1	few	NA	CASGLGDSYNEQFF	TGTGCTAGTGGTTTAGGAGACTCCTACAATGAGCAGTTCTTC
TRBV5-1	TRBJ2-7	NA	NA	CASSLAGQKGTYEQYF	TGCGCCAGCAGCTTGGCAGGACAGAAAGGAACCTACGAGCAGTACTTC
TRBV12-5	TRBJ2-1	once	TRBD2	CASASRLAGVEQFF	TGTGCTAGTGCCTCGCGACTAGCGGGAGTTGAGCAGTTCTTC
TRBV5-1	TRBJ1-3	NA	TRBD1	CASSWTGGVSGNTIYF	TGCGCCAGCAGCTGGACAGGGGGAGTCTCTGGAAACACCATATATTTT
TRBV15	TRBJ1-1	NA	TRBD1	CATSSQGDTEAFF	TGTGCCACCAGCAGCCAGGGGGACACTGAAGCTTTCTTT
TRBV29-1	TRBJ2-1	NA	NA	CSVEDLYNEQFF	TGCAGCGTTGAAGATCTTTACAATGAGCAGTTCTTC
TRBV5-1	TRBJ2-3	NA	NA	CASSLLGPGETDTQYF	TGCGCCAGCAGCTTGTTGGGCCCGGGGGAAACAGATACGCAGTATTTT
TRBV18	TRBJ2-1	few	TRBD1	CASSPTGTGLHEQFF	TGTGCCAGCTCACCTACCGGGACAGGGCTGCATGAGCAGTTCTTC
TRBV4-1	TRBJ2-2	medium-sized	TRBD2	CASSQGGLAGVGTGELFF	TGCGCCAGCAGCCAAGGGGGACTAGCGGGAGTTGGTACCGGGGAGCTGTTTTTT
TRBV6-5	TRBJ2-1	NA	TRBD2	CASRVSGRGNEQFF	TGTGCCAGCAGAGTTAGCGGGAGGGGGAATGAGCAGTTCTTC
TRBV5-1	TRBJ2-5	NA	TRBD1	CASTAAGTAYQETQYF	TGCGCCAGCACGGCAGCCGGGACAGCGTACCAAGAGACCCAGTACTTC
TRBV28	TRBJ1-2	once	TRBD1	CASLRGRDRERPLYGYTF	TGTGCCAGCCTTCGGGGGAGGGACAGGGAACGACCTCTCTATGGCTACACCTTC
TRBV7-2	TRBJ2-3	few	TRBD2	CASSFRAGGGADTQYF	TGTGCCAGCAGCTTCCGAGCGGGGGGGGGCGCAGATACGCAGTATTTT
TRBV5-5	TRBJ1-2	NA	NA	CASSRDPRGGGSYGYTF	TGTGCCAGCAGTCGAGACCCGAGGGGAGGGGGAAGCTATGGCTACACCTTC
TRBV10-1	TRBJ2-1	NA	NA	CASSESPLNEQFF	TGCGCCAGCAGTGAGTCCCCTCTCAATGAGCAGTTCTTC
TRBV30	TRBJ2-5	NA	TRBD2	CAWMRVAGGPKTQYF	TGTGCCTGGATGAGAGTAGCGGGAGGGCCGAAGACCCAGTACTTC
TRBV19	TRBJ2-5	once	NA	CASSISARDIETQYF	TGTGCCAGTAGTATTTCCGCCCGGGACATAGAGACCCAGTACTTC